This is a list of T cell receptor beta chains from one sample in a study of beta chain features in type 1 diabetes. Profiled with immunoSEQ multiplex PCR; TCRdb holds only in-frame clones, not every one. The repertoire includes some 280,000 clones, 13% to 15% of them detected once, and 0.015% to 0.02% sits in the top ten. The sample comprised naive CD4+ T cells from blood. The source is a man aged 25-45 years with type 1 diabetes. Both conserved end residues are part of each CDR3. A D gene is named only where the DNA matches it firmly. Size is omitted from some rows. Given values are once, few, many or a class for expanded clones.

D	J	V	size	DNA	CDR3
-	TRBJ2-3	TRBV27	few	TGTGCCAGCACCCGCGGGTTCGCGGATACGCAGTATTTT	CASTRGFADTQYF
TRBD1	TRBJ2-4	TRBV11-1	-	TGTGCCAGCAGCTCACGACAGGGGTTCAACATTCAGTACTTC	CASSSRQGFNIQYF
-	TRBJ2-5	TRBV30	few	TGTGCCTGGGCAACAGGGATGGGGGAGACCCAGTACTTC	CAWATGMGETQYF
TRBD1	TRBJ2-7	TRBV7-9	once	TGTGCCAGCGAACAGGGGGCAAACTACGAGCAGTACTTC	CASEQGANYEQYF
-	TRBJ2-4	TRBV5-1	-	TGCGCCAGCAGCTTTGGGCAGGAGGACATTCAGTACTTC	CASSFGQEDIQYF
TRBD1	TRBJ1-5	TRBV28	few	TGTGCCAGCAGTTCTGGACAGGACAATCAGCCCCAGCATTTT	CASSSGQDNQPQHF
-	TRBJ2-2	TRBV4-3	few	TGCGCCAGCAGCCCCCAAGGACAGAGTTTGAACACCGGGGAGCTGTTTTTT	CASSPQGQSLNTGELFF
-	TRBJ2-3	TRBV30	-	TGTGCCTGGACAGTCCTCACAGATACGCAGTATTTT	CAWTVLTDTQYF
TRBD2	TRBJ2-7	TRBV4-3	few	TGCGCCAGCAGCCAAGTAGGGAGGGCCGCCTACGAGCAGTACTTC	CASSQVGRAAYEQYF
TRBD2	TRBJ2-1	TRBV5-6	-	TGTGCCAGCAGCATGGGACTAGCTCATTTCAATGAGCAGTTCTTC	CASSMGLAHFNEQFF
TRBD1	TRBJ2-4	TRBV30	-	TGTGCCTGGAGCCTTACAGGGGGCTTTCAGTACTTC	CAWSLTGGFQYF
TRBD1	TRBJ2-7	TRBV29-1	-	TGCAGCGTTGAAGAAGGGCAGGGGGCGTTCGAGCAGTACTTC	CSVEEGQGAFEQYF
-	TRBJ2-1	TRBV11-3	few	TGTGCCAGCAGCGATACGGGATACAATGAGCAGTTCTTC	CASSDTGYNEQFF
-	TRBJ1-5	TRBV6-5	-	TGTGCCAGCAGTTACTCCCGACAACACAATCAGCCCCAGCATTTT	CASSYSRQHNQPQHF
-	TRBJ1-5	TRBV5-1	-	TGCGCCAGCAGGACAGAAAGCAATCAGCCCCAGCATTTT	CASRTESNQPQHF
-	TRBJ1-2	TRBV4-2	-	TGTGCCAGCAGCCAAGTGGGAGGAGGATATGGCTACACCTTC	CASSQVGGGYGYTF
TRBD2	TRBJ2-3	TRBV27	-	TGTGCCAGCAGTTTACCCCGACTAGCGGCCGTTACGCAGTATTTT	CASSLPRLAAVTQYF
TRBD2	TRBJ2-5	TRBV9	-	TGTGCCAGCAGCCCGGGACTAGCGGGAGTGGAGACCCAGTACTTC	CASSPGLAGVETQYF
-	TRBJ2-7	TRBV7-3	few	TGTGCCAGCAACAGGCAGCGAGAGTCCTACGAGCAGTACTTC	CASNRQRESYEQYF
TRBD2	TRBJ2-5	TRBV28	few	TGTGCCAGCAGCTCTCCAGCGGGAGTAGGAAGGGAGACCCAGTACTTC	CASSSPAGVGRETQYF
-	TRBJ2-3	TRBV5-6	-	TGTGCCAGCAGCTTCATGCCAGGGCCGACAGATACGCAGTATTTT	CASSFMPGPTDTQYF
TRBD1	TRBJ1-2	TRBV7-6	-	TGTGCCAGCAGCCTACGGACAGGGGGCAACTATGGCTACACCTTC	CASSLRTGGNYGYTF
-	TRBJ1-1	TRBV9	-	TGTGCCAGCAGCGTAGACGGCGGAGGAAATGAAGCTTTCTTT	CASSVDGGGNEAFF
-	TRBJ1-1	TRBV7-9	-	TGTGCCAGCAGCTTAGCCGGGGGGGAAGCTTTCTTT	CASSLAGGEAFF
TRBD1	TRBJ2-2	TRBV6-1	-	TGTGCCAGCATGTTTGATGGACAGGGACCCGGGGAGCTGTTTTTT	CASMFDGQGPGELFF
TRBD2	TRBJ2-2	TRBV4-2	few	TGTGCCAGCAGCCAAGATAGCGGGGCGAACACCGGGGAGCTGTTTTTT	CASSQDSGANTGELFF
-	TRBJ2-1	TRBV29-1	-	TGCAGCGTTGCGGAGTTGCGTTTTGGAGGTGAGCAGTTCTTC	CSVAELRFGGEQFF
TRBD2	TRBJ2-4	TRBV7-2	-	TGTGCCAGCAGCTCCCCTAGCGGTGCCAAAAACATTCAGTACTTC	CASSSPSGAKNIQYF
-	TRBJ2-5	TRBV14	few	TGTGCCAGCAACCGGGACTCCCAAGAGACCCAGTACTTC	CASNRDSQETQYF
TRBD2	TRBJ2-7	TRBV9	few	TGTGCCAGCAGCGCCGGGACTAGCGAATACGAGCAGTACTTC	CASSAGTSEYEQYF
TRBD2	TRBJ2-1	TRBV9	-	TGTGCCAGCAGCGTAGAGGGCGGGAGGTTTCGCAATGAGCAGTTCTTC	CASSVEGGRFRNEQFF
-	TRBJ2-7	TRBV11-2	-	TGTGCCAGCAGCTCACGCCGCGCCCGGACAGCGAGCTCCTACGAGCAGTACTTC	CASSSRRARTASSYEQYF
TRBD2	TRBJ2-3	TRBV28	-	TGTGCCAGCAGCCTGAGACTAGCGGGAGGGCTACCAGATACGCAGTATTTT	CASSLRLAGGLPDTQYF
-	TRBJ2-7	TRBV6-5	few	TGTGCCAGTGCCACTTACCGCGAGCAGTACTTC	CASATYREQYF
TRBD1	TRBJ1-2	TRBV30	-	TGTGCCTGGAGTACAAGAGACCGGACAGGGGGCCGCTATGGCTACACCTTC	CAWSTRDRTGGRYGYTF
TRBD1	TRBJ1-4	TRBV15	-	TGTGCCACCAGCGAGGACAGGCTATTTCCAACTAATGAAAAACTGTTTTTT	CATSEDRLFPTNEKLFF
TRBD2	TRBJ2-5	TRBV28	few	TGTGCCAGCAGTTTGGGCGGGAGGATCCAAGAGACCCAGTACTTC	CASSLGGRIQETQYF
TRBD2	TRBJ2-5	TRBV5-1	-	TGCGCCAGCAGCTTAGGACTAGCGGGAGCTGAGACCCAGTACTTC	CASSLGLAGAETQYF
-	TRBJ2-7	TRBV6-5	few	TGTGCCAGCAGCCCGACCCGGGGCGGGACGGGGGAGCAGTACTTC	CASSPTRGGTGEQYF
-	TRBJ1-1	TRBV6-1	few	TGTGCCACCAGTTCTGCAGGGATGAACACTGAAGCTTTCTTT	CATSSAGMNTEAFF
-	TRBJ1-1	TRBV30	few	TGTGCCTGGACGGGACAACCGAACACTGAAGCTTTCTTT	CAWTGQPNTEAFF
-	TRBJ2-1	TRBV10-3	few	TGTGCCATCAGCTTAGAACGCGGAGATGAGCAGTTCTTC	CAISLERGDEQFF
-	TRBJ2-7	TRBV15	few	TGTGCCACCAGCAGAGATCCCGGGGACGAGCAGTACTTC	CATSRDPGDEQYF